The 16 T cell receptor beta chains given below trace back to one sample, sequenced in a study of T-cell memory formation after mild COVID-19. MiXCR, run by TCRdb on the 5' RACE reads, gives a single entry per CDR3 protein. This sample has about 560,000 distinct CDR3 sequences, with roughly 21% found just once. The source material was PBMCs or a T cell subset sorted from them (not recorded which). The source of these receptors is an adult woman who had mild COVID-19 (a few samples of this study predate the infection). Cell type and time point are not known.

CDR3 residues: CASSPRVDTQETQYF. CDR3 nucleotides: TGTGCCAGCAGCCCAAGGGTGGATACCCAAGAGACCCAGTACTTC. V is TRBV3-1 and J is TRBJ2-5; D gene uncertain. CDR3 length: 15 amino acids. Between the trimmed V and J ends, which lost 4 bases and 1 base, there was a span of 13 bases. CDR1 is LGHDT and CDR2 is YNNKEL in the germline V gene (reference sequence).

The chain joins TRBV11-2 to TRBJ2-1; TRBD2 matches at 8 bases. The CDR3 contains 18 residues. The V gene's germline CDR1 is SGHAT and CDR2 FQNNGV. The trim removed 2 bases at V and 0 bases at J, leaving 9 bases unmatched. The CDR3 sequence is CASSLWGSGGGSYNEQFF. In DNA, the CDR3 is TGTGCCAGCAGCTTATGGGGAAGCGGGGGAGGCTCCTACAATGAGCAGTTCTTC.

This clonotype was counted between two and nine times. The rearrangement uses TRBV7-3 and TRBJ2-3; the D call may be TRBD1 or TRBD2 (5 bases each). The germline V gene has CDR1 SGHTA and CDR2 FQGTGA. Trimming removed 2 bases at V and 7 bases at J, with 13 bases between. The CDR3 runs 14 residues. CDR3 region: CASSLDKGPYTQYF. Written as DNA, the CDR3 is TGTGCCAGCAGCTTAGACAAGGGACCTTATACGCAGTATTTT.

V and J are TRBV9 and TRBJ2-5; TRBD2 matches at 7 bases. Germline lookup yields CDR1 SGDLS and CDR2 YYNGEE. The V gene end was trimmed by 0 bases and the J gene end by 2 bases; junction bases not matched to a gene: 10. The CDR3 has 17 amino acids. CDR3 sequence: CASSVASQRGLQETQYF. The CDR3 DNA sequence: TGTGCCAGCAGCGTAGCGTCCCAGCGGGGACTACAAGAGACCCAGTACTTC.

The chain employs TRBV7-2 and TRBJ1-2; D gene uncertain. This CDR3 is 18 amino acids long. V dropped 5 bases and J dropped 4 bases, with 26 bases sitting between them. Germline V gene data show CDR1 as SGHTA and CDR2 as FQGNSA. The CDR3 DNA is TGTGCCAGCAGCCCCGACGCAACAATCTCCCGAGTGGGCTATGGCTACACCTTC. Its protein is CASSPDATISRVGYGYTF.

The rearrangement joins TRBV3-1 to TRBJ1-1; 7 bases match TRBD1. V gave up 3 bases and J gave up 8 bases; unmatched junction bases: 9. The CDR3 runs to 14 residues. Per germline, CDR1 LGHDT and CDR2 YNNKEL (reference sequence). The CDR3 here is CASSQRDSALEAFF. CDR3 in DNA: TGTGCCAGCAGCCAGCGGGACAGCGCGTTAGAAGCTTTCTTT. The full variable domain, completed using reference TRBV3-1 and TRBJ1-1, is DTAVSQTPKYLVTQMGNDKSIKCEQNLGHDTMYWYKQDSKKFLKIMFSYNNKELIINETVPNRFSPKSPDKAHLNLHINSLELGDSAVYFCASSQRDSALEAFFGQGTRLTVV.

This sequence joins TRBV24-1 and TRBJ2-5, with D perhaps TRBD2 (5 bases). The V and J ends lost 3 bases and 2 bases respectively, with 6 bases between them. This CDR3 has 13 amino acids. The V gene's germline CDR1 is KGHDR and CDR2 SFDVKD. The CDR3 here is CATSDREQETQYF. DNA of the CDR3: TGTGCCACCAGTGATCGGGAACAAGAGACCCAGTACTTC.

The CDR3 here is CASSQDRGVGAGGRDNEQFF. The CDR3, as DNA: TGCGCCAGCAGCCAAGATCGGGGGGTTGGGGCGGGAGGAAGAGACAATGAGCAGTTCTTC. This chain joins TRBV4-3 and TRBJ2-1; 8 bases are a match to TRBD2. Germline values: CDR1 LGHNA, CDR2 YSLEER. This CDR3 has 20 residues. V shed 0 bases and J 5 bases; nucleotides not matched to a gene: 18.

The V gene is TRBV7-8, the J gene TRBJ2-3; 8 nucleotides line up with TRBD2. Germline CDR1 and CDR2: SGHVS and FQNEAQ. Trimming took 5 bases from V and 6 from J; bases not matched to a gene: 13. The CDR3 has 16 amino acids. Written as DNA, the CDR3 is TGTGCCAGCAGCCCCCGACTTGCGGGAGGCCAGGATACGCAGTATTTT. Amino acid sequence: CASSPRLAGGQDTQYF.

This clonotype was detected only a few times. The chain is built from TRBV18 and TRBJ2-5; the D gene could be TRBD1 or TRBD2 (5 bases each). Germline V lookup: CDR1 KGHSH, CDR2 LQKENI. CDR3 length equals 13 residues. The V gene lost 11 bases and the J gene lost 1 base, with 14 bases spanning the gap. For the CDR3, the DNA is TGTGCCGGGGGAGTGACCCTCCAAGAGACCCAGTACTTC. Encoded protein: CAGGVTLQETQYF.

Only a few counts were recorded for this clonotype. Written as DNA, the CDR3 is TGCAGCGTTGAAGAGGCTCTGGATACGCAGTATTTT. It translates to CSVEEALDTQYF. V and J are TRBV29-1 and TRBJ2-3, with D unresolved. V was trimmed by 0 bases and J by 6 bases, leaving 7 bases between them. The CDR3 totals 12 residues. Per the germline V gene, CDR1 is SQVTM and CDR2 is ANQGSEA.

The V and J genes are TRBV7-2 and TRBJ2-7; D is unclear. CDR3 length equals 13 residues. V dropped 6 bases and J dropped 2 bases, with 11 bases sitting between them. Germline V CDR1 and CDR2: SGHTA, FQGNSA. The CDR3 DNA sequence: TGTGCCAGCAGATCTTACCCCACCTACGAGCAGTACTTC. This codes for CASRSYPTYEQYF.

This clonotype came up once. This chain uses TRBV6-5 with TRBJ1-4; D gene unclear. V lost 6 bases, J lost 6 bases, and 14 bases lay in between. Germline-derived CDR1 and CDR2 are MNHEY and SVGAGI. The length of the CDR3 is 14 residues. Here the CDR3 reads CASREPGVHEKLFF. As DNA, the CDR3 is TGTGCCAGCAGGGAACCCGGGGTACATGAAAAACTGTTTTTT.

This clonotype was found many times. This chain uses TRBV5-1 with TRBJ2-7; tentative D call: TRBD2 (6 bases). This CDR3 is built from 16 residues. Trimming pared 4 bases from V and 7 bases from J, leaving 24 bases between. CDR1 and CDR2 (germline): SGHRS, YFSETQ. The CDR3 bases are TGCGCCAGCAGCCGGACTACCCCTAGGCCTACGGATGAGCAGTACTTC. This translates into CASSRTTPRPTDEQYF.

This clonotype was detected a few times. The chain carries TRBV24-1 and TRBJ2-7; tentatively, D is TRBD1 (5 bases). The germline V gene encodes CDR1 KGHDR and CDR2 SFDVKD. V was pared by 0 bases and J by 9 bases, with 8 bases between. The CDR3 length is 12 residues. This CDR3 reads CATSDLGAAQYF. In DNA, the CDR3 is TGTGCCACCAGTGATTTGGGGGCGGCGCAGTACTTC.

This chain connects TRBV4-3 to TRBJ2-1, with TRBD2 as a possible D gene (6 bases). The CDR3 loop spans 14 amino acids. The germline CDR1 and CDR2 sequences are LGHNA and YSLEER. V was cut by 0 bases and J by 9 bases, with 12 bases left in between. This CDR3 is CASSQDGDFGEQFF. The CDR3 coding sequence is TGCGCCAGCAGCCAAGATGGGGACTTTGGTGAGCAGTTCTTC.